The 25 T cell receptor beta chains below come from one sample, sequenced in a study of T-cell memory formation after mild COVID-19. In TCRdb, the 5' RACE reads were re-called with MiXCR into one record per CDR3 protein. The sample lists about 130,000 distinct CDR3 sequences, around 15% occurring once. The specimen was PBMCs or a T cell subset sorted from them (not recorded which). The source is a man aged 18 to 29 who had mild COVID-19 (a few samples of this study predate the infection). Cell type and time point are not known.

The CDR3 sequence is CASSAQSGGLRGYTF. As DNA, the CDR3 is TGTGCCAGCAGTGCGCAGTCTGGGGGGCTGAGGGGCTACACCTTC. The J gene is TRBJ1-2, the V gene TRBV6-6; a weak D match, TRBD1 (6 bases). Trimming stripped 5 bases from V and 8 bases from J, with 21 bases between. The CDR3 has 15 amino acids. From germline, CDR1 is MNHNY and CDR2 SVGAGI (reference sequence).

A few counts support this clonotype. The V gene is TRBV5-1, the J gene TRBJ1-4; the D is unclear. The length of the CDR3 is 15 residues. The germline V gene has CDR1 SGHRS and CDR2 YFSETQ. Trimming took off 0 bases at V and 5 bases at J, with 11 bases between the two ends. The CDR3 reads CASSLGDYLNEKLFF. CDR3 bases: TGCGCCAGCAGCTTGGGCGATTACCTGAATGAAAAACTGTTTTTT.

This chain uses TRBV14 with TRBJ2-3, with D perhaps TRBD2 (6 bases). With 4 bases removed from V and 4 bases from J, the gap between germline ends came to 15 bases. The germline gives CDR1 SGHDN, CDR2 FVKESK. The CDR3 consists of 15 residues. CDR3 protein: CASSLLPGRSDTQYF. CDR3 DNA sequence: TGTGCCAGCAGCCTGCTTCCAGGGAGGTCAGATACGCAGTATTTT.

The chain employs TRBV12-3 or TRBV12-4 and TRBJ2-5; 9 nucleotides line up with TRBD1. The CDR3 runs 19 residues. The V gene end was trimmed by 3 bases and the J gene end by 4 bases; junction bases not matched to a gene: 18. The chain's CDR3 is CASSFRGAPRQGVRETQYF. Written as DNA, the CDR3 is TGTGCCAGCAGTTTTAGAGGGGCCCCAAGACAGGGGGTCAGAGAGACCCAGTACTTC.

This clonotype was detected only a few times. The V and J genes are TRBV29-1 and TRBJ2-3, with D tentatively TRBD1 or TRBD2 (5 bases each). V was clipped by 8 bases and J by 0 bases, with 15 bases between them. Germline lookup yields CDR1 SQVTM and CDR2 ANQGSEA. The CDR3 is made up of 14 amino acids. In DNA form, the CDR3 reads TGCAGCCACCAGGGCGGGTCTAGCACAGATACGCAGTATTTT. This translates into CSHQGGSSTDTQYF.

The CDR3 DNA follows: TGTGCCAGCAGCTTCTGGGGCAGGGACGAGCAGTACTTC. Translated, it gives CASSFWGRDEQYF. V is TRBV7-9 and J is TRBJ2-7, with D possibly being TRBD1 (5 bases). Trimming removed 3 bases from V and 5 bases from J, with 11 bases in between. The germline CDR1 and CDR2 sequences are SEHNR and FQNEAQ (reference sequence). This CDR3 spans 13 amino acids.

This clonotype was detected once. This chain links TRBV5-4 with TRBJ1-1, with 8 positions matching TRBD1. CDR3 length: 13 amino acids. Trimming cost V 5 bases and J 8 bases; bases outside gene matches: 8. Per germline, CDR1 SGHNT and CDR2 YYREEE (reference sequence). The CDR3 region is CASSIGGQGEAFF. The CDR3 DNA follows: TGTGCCAGCAGTATTGGTGGACAGGGCGAAGCTTTCTTT.

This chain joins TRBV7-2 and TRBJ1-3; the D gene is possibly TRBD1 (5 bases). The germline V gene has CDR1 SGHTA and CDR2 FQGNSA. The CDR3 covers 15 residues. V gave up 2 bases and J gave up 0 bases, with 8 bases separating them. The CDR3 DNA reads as TGTGCCAGCAGCTTACGCGGGGGCTCTGGAAACACCATATATTTT. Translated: CASSLRGGSGNTIYF.

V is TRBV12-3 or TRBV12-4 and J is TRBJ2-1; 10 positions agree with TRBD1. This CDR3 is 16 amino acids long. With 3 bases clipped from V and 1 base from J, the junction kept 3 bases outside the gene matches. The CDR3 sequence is CASSFSDRGSYNEQFF. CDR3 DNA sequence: TGTGCCAGCAGTTTCTCGGACAGGGGGTCCTACAATGAGCAGTTCTTC.

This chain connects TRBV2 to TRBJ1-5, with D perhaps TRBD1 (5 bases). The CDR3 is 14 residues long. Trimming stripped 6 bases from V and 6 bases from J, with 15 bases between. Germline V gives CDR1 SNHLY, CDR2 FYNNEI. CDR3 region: CASSPSRVRQPQHF. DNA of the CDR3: TGTGCCAGCAGCCCGAGCAGGGTGCGTCAGCCCCAGCATTTT. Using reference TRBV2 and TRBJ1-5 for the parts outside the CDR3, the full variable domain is EPEVTQTPSHQVTQMGQEVILRCVPISNHLYFYWYRQILGQKVEFLVSFYNNEISEKSEIFDDQFSVERPDGSNFTLKIRSTKLEDSAMYFCASSPSRVRQPQHFGDGTRLSIL.

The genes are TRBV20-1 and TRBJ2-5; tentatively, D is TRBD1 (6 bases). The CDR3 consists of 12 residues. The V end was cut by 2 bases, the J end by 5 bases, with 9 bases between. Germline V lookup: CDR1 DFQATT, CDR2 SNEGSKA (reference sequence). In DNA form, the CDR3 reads TGCAGTGCTAGACAACAGGGTGAGACCCAGTACTTC. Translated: CSARQQGETQYF.

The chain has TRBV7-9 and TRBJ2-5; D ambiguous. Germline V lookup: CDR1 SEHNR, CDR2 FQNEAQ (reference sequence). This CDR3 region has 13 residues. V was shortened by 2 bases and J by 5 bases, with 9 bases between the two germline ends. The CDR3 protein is CASSLRAVETQYF. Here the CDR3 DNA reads TGTGCCAGCAGCTTAAGAGCTGTCGAGACCCAGTACTTC.

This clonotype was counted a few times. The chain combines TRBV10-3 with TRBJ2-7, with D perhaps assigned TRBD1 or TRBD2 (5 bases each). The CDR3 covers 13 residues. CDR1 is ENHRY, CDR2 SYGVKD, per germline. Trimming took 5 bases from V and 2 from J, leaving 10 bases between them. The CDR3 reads CAISKGTAYEQYF. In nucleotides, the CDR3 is TGTGCCATCAGTAAGGGGACGGCCTACGAGCAGTACTTC.

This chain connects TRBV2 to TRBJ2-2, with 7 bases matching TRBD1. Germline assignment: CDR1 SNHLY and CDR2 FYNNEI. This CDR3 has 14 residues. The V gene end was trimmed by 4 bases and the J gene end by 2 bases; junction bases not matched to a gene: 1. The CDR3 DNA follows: TGTGCCAGCAGTGGACAGGGAAACACCGGGGAGCTGTTTTTT. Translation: CASSGQGNTGELFF.

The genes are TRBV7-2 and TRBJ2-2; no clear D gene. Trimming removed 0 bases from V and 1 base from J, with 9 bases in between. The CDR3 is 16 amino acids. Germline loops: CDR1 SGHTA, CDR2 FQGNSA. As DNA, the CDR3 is TGTGCCAGCAGCTTAGCTCGGCGCGAGAACACCGGGGAGCTGTTTTTT. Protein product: CASSLARRENTGELFF.

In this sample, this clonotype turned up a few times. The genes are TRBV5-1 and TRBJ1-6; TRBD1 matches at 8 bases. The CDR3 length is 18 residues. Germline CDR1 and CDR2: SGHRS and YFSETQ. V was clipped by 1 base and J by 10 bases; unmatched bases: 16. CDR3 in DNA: TGCGCCAGCAGCTTGTCAGACACAGGGGGTCTCCTTGGCTCACCCCTCCACTTT. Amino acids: CASSLSDTGGLLGSPLHF.

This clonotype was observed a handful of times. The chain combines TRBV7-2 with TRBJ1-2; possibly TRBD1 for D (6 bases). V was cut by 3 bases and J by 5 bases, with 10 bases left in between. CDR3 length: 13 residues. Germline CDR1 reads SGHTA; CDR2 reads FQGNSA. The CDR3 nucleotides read TGTGCCAGCAGCTTCAAACAGGGATATGGCTACACCTTC. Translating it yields CASSFKQGYGYTF.

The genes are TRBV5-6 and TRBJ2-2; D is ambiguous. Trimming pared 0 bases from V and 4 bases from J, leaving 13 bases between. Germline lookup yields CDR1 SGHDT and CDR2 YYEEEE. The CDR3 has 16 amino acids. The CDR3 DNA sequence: TGTGCCAGCAGCTTGGCGGCAGTCGTCGGCACCGGGGAGCTGTTTTTT. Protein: CASSLAAVVGTGELFF.

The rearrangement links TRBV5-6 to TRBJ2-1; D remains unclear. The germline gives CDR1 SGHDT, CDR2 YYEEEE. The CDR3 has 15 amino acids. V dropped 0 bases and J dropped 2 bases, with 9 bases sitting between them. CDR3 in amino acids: CASSLGGITYNEQFF. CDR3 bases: TGTGCCAGCAGCTTGGGGGGAATCACCTACAATGAGCAGTTCTTC.

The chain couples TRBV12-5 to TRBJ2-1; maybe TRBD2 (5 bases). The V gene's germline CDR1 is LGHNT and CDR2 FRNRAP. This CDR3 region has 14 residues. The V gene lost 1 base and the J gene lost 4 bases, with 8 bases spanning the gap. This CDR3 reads CASGLGAVYNEQFF. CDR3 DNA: TGTGCTAGTGGTTTGGGAGCGGTATACAATGAGCAGTTCTTC.

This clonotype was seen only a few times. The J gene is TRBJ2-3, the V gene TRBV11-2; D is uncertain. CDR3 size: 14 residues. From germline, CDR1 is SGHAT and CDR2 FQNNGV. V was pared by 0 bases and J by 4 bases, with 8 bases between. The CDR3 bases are TGTGCCAGCAGCTTAGATGGCCCCCCAGATACGCAGTATTTT. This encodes CASSLDGPPDTQYF.

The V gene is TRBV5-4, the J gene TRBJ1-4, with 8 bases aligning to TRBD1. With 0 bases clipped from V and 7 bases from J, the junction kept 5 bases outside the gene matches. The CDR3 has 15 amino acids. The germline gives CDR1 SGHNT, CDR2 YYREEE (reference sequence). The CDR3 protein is CASSLGGQGAEKLFF. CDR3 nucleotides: TGTGCCAGCAGCTTGGGGGGCCAGGGGGCTGAAAAACTGTTTTTT. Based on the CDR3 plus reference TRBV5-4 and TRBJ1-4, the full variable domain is ETGVTQSPTHLIKTRGQQVTLRCSSQSGHNTVSWYQQALGQGPQFIFQYYREEENGRGNFPPRFSGLQFPNYSSELNVNALELDDSALYLCASSLGGQGAEKLFFGSGTQLSVL.

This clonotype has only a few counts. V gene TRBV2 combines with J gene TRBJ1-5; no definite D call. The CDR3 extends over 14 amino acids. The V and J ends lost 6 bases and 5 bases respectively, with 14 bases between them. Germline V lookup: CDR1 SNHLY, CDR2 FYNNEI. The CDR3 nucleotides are TGTGCCAGCAGCCCGGTTGGCAAAGATCAGCCCCAGCATTTT. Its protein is CASSPVGKDQPQHF. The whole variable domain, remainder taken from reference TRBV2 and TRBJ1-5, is EPEVTQTPSHQVTQMGQEVILRCVPISNHLYFYWYRQILGQKVEFLVSFYNNEISEKSEIFDDQFSVERPDGSNFTLKIRSTKLEDSAMYFCASSPVGKDQPQHFGDGTRLSIL.

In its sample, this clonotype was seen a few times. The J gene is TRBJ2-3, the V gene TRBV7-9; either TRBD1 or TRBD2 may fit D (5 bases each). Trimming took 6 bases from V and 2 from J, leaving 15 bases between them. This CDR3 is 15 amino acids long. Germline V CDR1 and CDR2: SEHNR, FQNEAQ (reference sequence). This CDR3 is CASRFGASSTDTQYF. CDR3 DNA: TGTGCCAGCAGATTCGGGGCTAGCTCCACAGATACGCAGTATTTT.

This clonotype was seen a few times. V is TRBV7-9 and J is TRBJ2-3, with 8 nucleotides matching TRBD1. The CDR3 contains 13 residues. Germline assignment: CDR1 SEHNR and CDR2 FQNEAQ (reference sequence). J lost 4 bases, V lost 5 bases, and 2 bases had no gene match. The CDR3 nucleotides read TGTGCCAGCAGCCAGGGGGCGGCAGATACGCAGTATTTT. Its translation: CASSQGAADTQYF.